This section outlines one TCR beta chain sequence together with its context. The sample contains more than one DNA sequence encoding this CDR3. Produced via immunoSEQ multiplex PCR; TCRdb's table is partial and in-frame only. The sample has millions of clones, about 95% seen once; the top ten hold around 0.13%. V was cut by 0 bases and J by 3 bases, with 10 bases left in between. The CDR3 contains 15 residues. Germline V gene sequence: CDR1 SGHRS, CDR2 YFSETQ. This record belongs to a study of shared clonotypes between healthy human individuals. Each of the donors was a healthy adult who was HIV-negative and had not had a recent acute infection or vaccination.

This sequence was found in a young man in good health. The specimen was naive CD4+ T cells sorted from blood. The subset is: CD45RA+ positively selected. V and J are TRBV5-1 and TRBJ1-5; D is unclear. The CDR3 protein is CASSLEGGLNQPQHF. The DNA for the CDR3 is TGCGCCAGCAGCTTGGAGGGCGGACTCAATCAGCCCCAGCATTTT.